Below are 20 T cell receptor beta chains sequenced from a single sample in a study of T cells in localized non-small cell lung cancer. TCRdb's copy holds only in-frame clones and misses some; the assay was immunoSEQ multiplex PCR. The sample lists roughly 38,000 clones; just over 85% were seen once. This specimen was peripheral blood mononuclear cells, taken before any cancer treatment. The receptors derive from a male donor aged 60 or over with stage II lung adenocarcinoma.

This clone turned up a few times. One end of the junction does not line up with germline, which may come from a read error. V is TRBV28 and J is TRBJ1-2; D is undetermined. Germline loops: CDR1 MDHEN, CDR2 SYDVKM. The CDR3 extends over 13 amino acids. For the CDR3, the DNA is TGTGCCAGCAGTTTATTAGAACCACCGGGCCACCATTTC. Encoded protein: CASSLLEPPGHHF.

The DNA of the CDR3 is TGTGCCAGCAGTACTAGCCCTGACAGGGGCTACACCTTC. Its translation: CASSTSPDRGYTF. The chain employs TRBV6-1 and TRBJ1-2; the D gene is possibly TRBD1 (6 bases). Germline CDR1 reads MNHNS; CDR2 reads SASEGT. The CDR3 runs to 13 residues. Trimming pared 5 bases from V and 8 bases from J, leaving 15 bases between.

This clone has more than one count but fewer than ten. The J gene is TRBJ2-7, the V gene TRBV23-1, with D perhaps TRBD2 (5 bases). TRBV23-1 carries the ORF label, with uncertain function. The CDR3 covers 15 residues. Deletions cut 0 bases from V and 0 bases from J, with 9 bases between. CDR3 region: CASSQSLGDSYEQYF. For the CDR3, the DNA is TGCGCCAGCAGTCAATCCCTCGGGGACTCCTACGAGCAGTACTTC.

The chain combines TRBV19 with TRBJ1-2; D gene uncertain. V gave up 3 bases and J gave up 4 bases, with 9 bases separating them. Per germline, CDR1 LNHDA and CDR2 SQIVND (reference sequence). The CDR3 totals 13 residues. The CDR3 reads CASSMYAAYGYTF. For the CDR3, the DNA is TGTGCCAGTAGTATGTACGCCGCCTATGGCTACACCTTC.

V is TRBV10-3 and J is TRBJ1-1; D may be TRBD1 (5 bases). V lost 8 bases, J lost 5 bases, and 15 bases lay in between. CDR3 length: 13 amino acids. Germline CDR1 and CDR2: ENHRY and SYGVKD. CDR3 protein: CAIGATGGTEAFF. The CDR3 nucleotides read TGTGCCATCGGGGCGACGGGGGGGACTGAAGCTTTCTTT.

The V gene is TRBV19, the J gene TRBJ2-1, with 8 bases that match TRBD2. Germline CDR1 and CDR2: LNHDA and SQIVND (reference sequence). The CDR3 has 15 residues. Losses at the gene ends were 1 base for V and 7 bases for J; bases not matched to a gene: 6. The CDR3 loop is CASSIAGGPWNEQFF. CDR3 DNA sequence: TGTGCCAGTAGTATAGCGGGAGGGCCCTGGAATGAGCAGTTCTTC.

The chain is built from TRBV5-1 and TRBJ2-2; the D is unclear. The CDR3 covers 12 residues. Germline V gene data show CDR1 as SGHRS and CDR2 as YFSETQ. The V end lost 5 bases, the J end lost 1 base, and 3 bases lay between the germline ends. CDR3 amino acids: CASRGNTGELFF. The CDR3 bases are TGCGCCAGCAGGGGGAACACCGGGGAGCTGTTTTTT.

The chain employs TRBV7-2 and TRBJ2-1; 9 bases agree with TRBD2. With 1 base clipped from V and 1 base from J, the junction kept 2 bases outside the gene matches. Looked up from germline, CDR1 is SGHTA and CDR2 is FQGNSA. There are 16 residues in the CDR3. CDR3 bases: TGTGCCAGCAGCTTAGAGGCGGGAGGGTCCTACAATGAGCAGTTCTTC. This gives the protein CASSLEAGGSYNEQFF.

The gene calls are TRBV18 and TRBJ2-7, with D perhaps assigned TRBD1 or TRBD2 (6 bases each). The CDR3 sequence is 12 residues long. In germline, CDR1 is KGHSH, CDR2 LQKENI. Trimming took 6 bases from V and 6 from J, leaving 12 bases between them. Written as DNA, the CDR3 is TGTGCCAGCTCCGGAGGGGGGCCCGAGCAGTACTTC. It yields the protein CASSGGGPEQYF.

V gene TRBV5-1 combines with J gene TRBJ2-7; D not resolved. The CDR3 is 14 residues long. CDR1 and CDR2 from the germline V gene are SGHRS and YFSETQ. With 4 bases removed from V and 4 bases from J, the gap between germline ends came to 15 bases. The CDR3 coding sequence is TGCGCCAGCAGCCCTCGGTCTTCGGCGTACGAGCAGTACTTC. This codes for CASSPRSSAYEQYF.

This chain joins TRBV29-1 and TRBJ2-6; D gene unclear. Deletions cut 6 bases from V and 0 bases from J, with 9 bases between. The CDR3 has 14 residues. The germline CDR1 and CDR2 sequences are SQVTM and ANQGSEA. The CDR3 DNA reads TGCAGCGTGCGACCGACCTCTGGGGCCAACGTCCTGACTTTC. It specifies CSVRPTSGANVLTF.

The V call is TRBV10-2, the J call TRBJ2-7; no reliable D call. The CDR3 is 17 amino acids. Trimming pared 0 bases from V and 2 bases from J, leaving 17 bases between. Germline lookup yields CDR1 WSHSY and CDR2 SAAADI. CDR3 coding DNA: TGCGCCAGCAGTGAGTCGACATTTTGGGCCATGACCTACGAGCAGTACTTC. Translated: CASSESTFWAMTYEQYF.

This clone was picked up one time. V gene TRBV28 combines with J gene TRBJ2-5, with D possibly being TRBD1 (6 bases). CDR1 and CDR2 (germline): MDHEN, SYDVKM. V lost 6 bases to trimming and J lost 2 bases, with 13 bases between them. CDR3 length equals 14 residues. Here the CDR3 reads CASREGTTQETQYF. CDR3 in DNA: TGTGCCAGCAGAGAAGGGACAACACAAGAGACCCAGTACTTC.

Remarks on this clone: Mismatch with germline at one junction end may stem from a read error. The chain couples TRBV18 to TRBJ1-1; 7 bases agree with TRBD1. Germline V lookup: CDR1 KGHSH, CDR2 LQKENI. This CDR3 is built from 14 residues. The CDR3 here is CASSPKTGSGLWGF. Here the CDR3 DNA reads TGTGCCAGCTCACCGAAGACAGGGTCGGGCCTCTGGGGCTTT.

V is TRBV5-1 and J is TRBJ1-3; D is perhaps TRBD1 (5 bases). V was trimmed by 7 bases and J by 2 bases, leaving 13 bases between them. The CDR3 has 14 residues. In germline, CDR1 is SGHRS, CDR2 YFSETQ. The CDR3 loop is CASAAGGAGNTIYF. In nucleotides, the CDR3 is TGCGCCAGCGCCGCCGGGGGTGCTGGAAACACCATATATTTT.

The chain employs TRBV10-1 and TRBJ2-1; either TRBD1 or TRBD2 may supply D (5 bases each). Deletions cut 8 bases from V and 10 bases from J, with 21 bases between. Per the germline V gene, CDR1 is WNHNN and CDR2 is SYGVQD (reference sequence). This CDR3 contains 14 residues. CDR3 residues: CASRRDPTSGEQFF. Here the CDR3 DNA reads TGCGCCAGCCGCCGGGACCCTACATCGGGGGAGCAGTTCTTC.

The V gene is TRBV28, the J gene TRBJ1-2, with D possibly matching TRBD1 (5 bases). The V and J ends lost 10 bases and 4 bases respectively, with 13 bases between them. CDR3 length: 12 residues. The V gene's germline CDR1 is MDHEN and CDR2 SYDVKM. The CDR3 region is CATGTSSYGYTF. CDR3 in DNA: TGTGCCACCGGGACTTCAAGCTATGGCTACACCTTC.

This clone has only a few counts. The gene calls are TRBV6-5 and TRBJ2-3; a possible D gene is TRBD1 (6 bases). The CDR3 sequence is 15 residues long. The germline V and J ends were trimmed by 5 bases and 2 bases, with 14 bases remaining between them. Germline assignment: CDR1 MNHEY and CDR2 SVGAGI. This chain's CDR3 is CASSNRNRATDTQYF. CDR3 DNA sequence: TGTGCCAGCAGTAATAGGAACAGGGCCACAGATACGCAGTATTTT.

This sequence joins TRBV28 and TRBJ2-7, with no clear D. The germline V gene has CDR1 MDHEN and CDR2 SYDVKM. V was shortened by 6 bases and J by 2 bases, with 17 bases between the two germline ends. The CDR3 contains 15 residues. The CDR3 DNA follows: TGTGCCAGCAGCGCCTCGACCGGTGTGGCCTACGAGCAGTACTTC. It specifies CASSASTGVAYEQYF.

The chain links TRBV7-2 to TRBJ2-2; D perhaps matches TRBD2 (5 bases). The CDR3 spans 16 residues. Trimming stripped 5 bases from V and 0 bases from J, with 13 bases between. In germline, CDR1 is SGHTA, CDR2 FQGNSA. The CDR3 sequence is CASSTLGSANTGELFF. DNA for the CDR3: TGTGCCAGCAGCACACTAGGGAGTGCGAACACCGGGGAGCTGTTTTTT.